These 17 T cell receptor beta chains were all obtained from the same sample, sequenced in a study of blood T cell repertoires in COVID-19. TCRdb's table, derived via immunoSEQ multiplex PCR, lists solely in-frame clones and lacks some. The data contain 100,000 to 150,000 clones, approximately 74% of them singletons. Sequenced: peripheral blood. These receptors were collected from a man aged 80 or over with COVID-19, enrolled during active disease.

This chain's CDR3 is CASSVAAGEEKLFF. For the CDR3, the DNA is TGTGCCAGCAGCGTAGCGGCAGGGGAAGAAAAACTGTTTTTT. The V gene is TRBV9, the J gene TRBJ1-4; weak D call: TRBD1 (6 bases). The germline gives CDR1 SGDLS, CDR2 YYNGEE. V was trimmed by 0 bases and J by 8 bases, leaving 11 bases between them. The CDR3 loop spans 14 amino acids.

This clone was found a few times. The rearrangement links TRBV5-1 to TRBJ1-2, with TRBD1 matching 7 bases. Germline assignment: CDR1 SGHRS and CDR2 YFSETQ. The junction had 9 bases not matched to a gene; V was cut back by 6 bases and J by 4 bases. This CDR3 region has 14 residues. The CDR3 here is CASTTQGSTYGYTF. The CDR3 coding sequence is TGCGCCAGCACAACACAGGGGTCGACCTATGGCTACACCTTC.

The rearrangement uses TRBV20-1 and TRBJ2-3; D unclear. Germline CDR1 reads DFQATT; CDR2 reads SNEGSKA (reference sequence). The CDR3 is 12 amino acids. Trimming left V 3 bases short and J 3 bases short, with 7 bases between. For the CDR3, the DNA is TGCAGTGCTAGTGGTGAGACAGATACGCAGTATTTT. It encodes CSASGETDTQYF.

This chain uses TRBV13 with TRBJ1-1; TRBD1 is a possible D gene (5 bases). The CDR3 sequence is 15 residues long. CDR1 is PRHDT and CDR2 is FYEKMQ in the germline V gene (reference sequence). The ends were cut back, 5 bases at V and 2 bases at J, with 15 bases in the middle. CDR3 bases: TGTGCCAGCAGCCCCCGAGGCAGGGATAACACTGAAGCTTTCTTT. As protein: CASSPRGRDNTEAFF.

The chain combines TRBV9 with TRBJ1-2, with 7 nucleotides matching TRBD1. In germline, CDR1 is SGDLS, CDR2 YYNGEE. Trimming took 3 bases from V and 2 from J; bases not matched to a gene: 7. CDR3 length: 15 residues. The CDR3 nucleotides read TGTGCCAGCAGCGCCTCCGACAGGGAGAACTATGGCTACACCTTC. Protein product: CASSASDRENYGYTF.

This rearrangement joins TRBV24-1 to TRBJ2-2; 7 positions agree with TRBD1. The CDR3 is 16 residues long. Germline loops: CDR1 KGHDR, CDR2 SFDVKD. After removal of 4 bases from V and 1 base from J, the junction contained 5 bases not matched to a gene. CDR3: CATSELWTGNTGELFF. The CDR3 DNA follows: TGTGCCACCAGTGAGCTTTGGACAGGGAACACCGGGGAGCTGTTTTTT.

This clone was seen only once. The chain employs TRBV5-1 and TRBJ1-4; D not certain. Trimming took off 4 bases at V and 4 bases at J, with 14 bases between the two ends. There are 15 residues in the CDR3. CDR1 is SGHRS, CDR2 YFSETQ, per germline. For the CDR3, the DNA is TGCGCCAGCAGCCCTCTAGGCGGATTTAATGAAAAACTGTTTTTT. As protein: CASSPLGGFNEKLFF.

The chain combines TRBV27 with TRBJ2-7, with D perhaps TRBD2 (6 bases). The CDR3 is 14 residues long. V was pared by 5 bases and J by 3 bases, with 14 bases between. Germline CDR1 reads MNHEY; CDR2 reads SMNVEV (reference sequence). CDR3 bases: TGTGCCAGCAGTCCAACTATGGGAGGCTACGAGCAGTACTTC. Translation: CASSPTMGGYEQYF.

The V call is TRBV4-3, the J call TRBJ2-1; TRBD1 matches at 8 bases. The CDR3 is 19 residues long. J gave up 3 bases and V 1 base, and 14 bases lay outside the gene matches. CDR1 and CDR2 from the germline V gene are LGHNA and YSLEER. The chain's CDR3 is CASSQVGRGRPDNYNEQFF. CDR3 in DNA: TGCGCCAGCAGCCAAGTGGGCAGGGGGCGCCCAGATAACTACAATGAGCAGTTCTTC.

The rearrangement links TRBV28 to TRBJ2-4; D remains unclear. Germline CDR1 MDHEN, CDR2 SYDVKM. V was cut by 4 bases and J by 3 bases, with 7 bases left in between. This CDR3 is 13 amino acids long. The chain's CDR3 is CASSSRDKNIQYF. Written as DNA, the CDR3 is TGTGCCAGCAGTTCTCGAGACAAAAACATTCAGTACTTC.

A few counts support this clone. The rearrangement uses TRBV28 and TRBJ2-1, with D perhaps matching TRBD1 (6 bases). V gave up 6 bases and J gave up 4 bases, with 13 bases separating them. This CDR3 is built from 14 residues. Germline V CDR1 and CDR2: MDHEN, SYDVKM. CDR3 loop: CASSGWGQYNEQFF. In DNA, the CDR3 is TGTGCCAGCAGCGGGTGGGGACAATACAATGAGCAGTTCTTC.

The V call is TRBV28, the J call TRBJ2-7; D unclear. The germline gives CDR1 MDHEN, CDR2 SYDVKM. This CDR3 region has 11 residues. With 8 bases removed from V and 2 bases from J, the gap between germline ends came to 7 bases. This CDR3 reads CASSSTYEQYF. In DNA form, the CDR3 reads TGTGCCAGCTCTTCTACCTACGAGCAGTACTTC.

This chain connects TRBV19 to TRBJ1-5; 8 bases match TRBD1. The V gene's germline CDR1 is LNHDA and CDR2 SQIVND (reference sequence). This CDR3 is built from 13 residues. V lost 4 bases to trimming and J lost 6 bases; unmatched junction nucleotides: 2. The CDR3 nucleotides are TGTGCCAGTAGTAGGGACAGGCTTCAGCCCCAGCATTTT. Its translation: CASSRDRLQPQHF.

This rearrangement joins TRBV19 to TRBJ2-3; 8 bases line up with TRBD1. With V trimmed by 5 bases and J by 1 base, 2 bases remained unmatched. The CDR3 is made up of 14 amino acids. Germline loops: CDR1 LNHDA, CDR2 SQIVND (reference sequence). The CDR3 here is CASSFRGRTDTQYF. As DNA, the CDR3 is TGTGCCAGTAGTTTCAGGGGGCGCACAGATACGCAGTATTTT.

V usage is TRBV6-6 and J usage is TRBJ1-1, with 7 bases identical to TRBD1. CDR1 and CDR2 from the germline V gene are MNHNY and SVGAGI (reference sequence). After removal of 0 bases from V and 3 bases from J, the junction contained 7 bases not matched to a gene. The CDR3 contains 16 residues. The CDR3 is CASSYSKDRSDTEAFF. Here the CDR3 DNA reads TGTGCCAGCAGTTACTCCAAGGACAGGTCGGACACTGAAGCTTTCTTT.

The DNA of the CDR3 is TGTGCCAGAAGCTTGGCGGGGAGGGCAGGGTCGAGCAATCAGCCCCAGCATTTT. Its translation: CARSLAGRAGSSNQPQHF. The rearrangement joins TRBV5-3 to TRBJ1-5, with a weak D call TRBD1 (5 bases). TRBV5-3 is assigned to the ORF class and has an uncertain function. This CDR3 region has 18 residues. Trimming cost V 0 bases and J 1 base, with 17 bases left between them.

This chain links TRBV7-9 with TRBJ1-1, with 11 bases aligning to TRBD1. Germline V gives CDR1 SEHNR, CDR2 FQNEAQ (reference sequence). After removal of 5 bases from V and 1 base from J, the junction contained 6 bases not matched to a gene. This CDR3 spans 16 amino acids. As DNA, the CDR3 is TGTGCCAGCAGCCCCAGAGGACAGGGGGCGAACACTGAAGCTTTCTTT. Amino acid sequence: CASSPRGQGANTEAFF.